Listed below are T cell receptor beta chains from one sample, sequenced in a study of blood T cell repertoires in COVID-19. Profiled with immunoSEQ multiplex PCR; TCRdb holds only in-frame clones, not every one. The sample has 320,000 or so clones; around 85% are singletons. The sequencing sample was made of PBMCs or T cells enriched from blood (not recorded which). These receptors were taken from a woman younger than 45 who had been exposed to COVID-19. Both conserved end residues are part of each CDR3. Fields, in order: D gene, V gene, J gene, clone size, CDR3 DNA, CDR3 protein. A D gene is named only where the DNA matches it firmly. Rows give clone size only sometimes, using once, few, many, or a class for an expanded clone.

-	TRBV7-9	TRBJ2-3	-	TGTGCCAGCAGCCGAGACTCGACCACAGATACGCAGTATTTT	CASSRDSTTDTQYF
TRBD1	TRBV19	TRBJ2-7	-	TGTGCCAGTAGTACCGGACAGGGGTACGAGCAGTACTTC	CASSTGQGYEQYF
-	TRBV5-1	TRBJ1-2	few	TGCGCCAGCAGCTTGGACAGGATCGGCGGCTACACCTTC	CASSLDRIGGYTF
-	TRBV24-1	TRBJ2-3	-	TGTGCCACCAGTTCGGAGGGGGGGGCAGGGGATACGCAGTATTTT	CATSSEGGAGDTQYF
TRBD1	TRBV29-1	TRBJ1-3	-	TGCAGCGTTGGTGGAGACCCAGGGGGAGATCCTGGAAACACCATATATTTT	CSVGGDPGGDPGNTIYF
TRBD1	TRBV10-1	TRBJ2-1	-	TGCGCCAGCTCCGGACAGGTTAATGAGCAGTTCTTC	CASSGQVNEQFF
TRBD2	TRBV3-1/TRBV3-2	TRBJ2-7	few	TGTGCCAGCAGCCAAGCCCTAGCGGAGTCATACGAGCAGTACTTC	CASSQALAESYEQYF
-	TRBV28	TRBJ2-2	-	TGTGCCAGCAGTAGCTCAGCCCTAGAGACCTCCGGGGAGCTGTTTTTT	CASSSSALETSGELFF
TRBD2	TRBV7-2	TRBJ2-1	-	TGTGCCAGCAGCTTAAGCCTAGCGGGAAGGGATGAGCAGTTCTTC	CASSLSLAGRDEQFF
-	TRBV5-1	TRBJ1-6	once	TGCGCCAGCGGGGAGGGTTATAATTCACCCCTCCACTTT	CASGEGYNSPLHF
-	TRBV3-1/TRBV3-2	TRBJ2-7	-	TGTGCCAGCAGCCCCTCCCCTTGGAGGGACAGCTCCTACGAGCAGTACTTC	CASSPSPWRDSSYEQYF
-	TRBV7-8	TRBJ2-7	once	TGTGCCAGCAGCTTAGAGAGGGAGCAGTACTTC	CASSLEREQYF
TRBD1	TRBV28	TRBJ1-5	-	TGTGCCAGCAGGGGACAGGGTTACCAGCCCCAGCATTTT	CASRGQGYQPQHF
-	TRBV28	TRBJ1-5	-	TGTGCCAGTCCCGGGGATAGCAATCAGCCCCAGCATTTT	CASPGDSNQPQHF
-	TRBV7-9	TRBJ1-1	-	TGTGCCAGCAGCTCAGGCACAGGGTTCGCTGAAGCTTTCTTT	CASSSGTGFAEAFF
TRBD1	TRBV7-3	TRBJ1-2	-	TGTGCCAGCAGCTTTCGACAGGGCCATGGCTACACCTTC	CASSFRQGHGYTF
-	TRBV12-3/TRBV12-4	TRBJ2-1	once	TGTGCCAGCAGTCCAGAAAATGAGCAGTTCTTC	CASSPENEQFF
TRBD1	TRBV7-8	TRBJ2-2	-	TGTGCCAGCAGCTTGCGGACCGGACAGGGAATATCATCGGGGGAGCTGTTTTTT	CASSLRTGQGISSGELFF
-	TRBV7-2	TRBJ2-5	-	TGTGCCAGCAGCTTATGGACAGAAGAGACCCAGTACTTC	CASSLWTEETQYF
TRBD2	TRBV10-3	TRBJ2-7	once	TGTGCCATCAAAATCGGGAGGGCTTCCTACGAGCAGTACTTC	CAIKIGRASYEQYF
-	TRBV2	TRBJ1-4	many	TGTGCCAGCAGCCGGGGGAATGAAAAACTGTTTTTT	CASSRGNEKLFF
-	TRBV14	TRBJ1-1	-	TGTGCCAGCAGCCCTCCAGGGGTAAGGACTGAAGCTTTCTTT	CASSPPGVRTEAFF
TRBD2	TRBV28	TRBJ2-1	few	TGTGCCAGCAGTCGTAGCGGGGGAACCGGGGGAAATGAGCAGTTCTTC	CASSRSGGTGGNEQFF
TRBD1	TRBV6-5	TRBJ1-5	-	TGTGCCAGCGCCGGACAGGGAGGGAATCAGCCCCAGCATTTT	CASAGQGGNQPQHF
-	TRBV2	TRBJ1-3	-	TGTGCCAGCAGTGAAAAGAGAAACTCTGGAAACACCATATATTTT	CASSEKRNSGNTIYF
-	TRBV7-8	TRBJ1-2	few	TGTGCCAGCAGCTCAACCTCCGGGACAACCACTTTCTATGGCTACACCTTC	CASSSTSGTTTFYGYTF
-	TRBV28	TRBJ2-7	-	TGTGCCAGCAGGCCCCCCGGCACTATAAACGTTCAGTACTTC	CASRPPGTINVQYF
-	TRBV7-9	TRBJ2-7	-	TGTGCCGCGCAGTGGGAGGATACCTACGAGCAGTACTTC	CAAQWEDTYEQYF
-	TRBV12-3/TRBV12-4	TRBJ2-7	once	TGTGCCAGCAGTTTAGGACACCCGTACGAGCAGTACTTC	CASSLGHPYEQYF
TRBD1	TRBV27	TRBJ2-7	-	TGTGCCAGCAGCCGGGACAGGGGCTACGAGCAGTACTTC	CASSRDRGYEQYF
-	TRBV7-9	TRBJ1-2	-	TGTGCCAGCTCCGCAGGGTCTGTATACTATGGCTACACCTTC	CASSAGSVYYGYTF
-	TRBV6-5	TRBJ1-5	-	TGTGCCAGCGAGGCATGGGGACTTAGCAATCAGCCCCAGCATTTT	CASEAWGLSNQPQHF
-	TRBV5-1	TRBJ1-1	once	TGCGCCAGCAGCTTGGTAGTGAACACTGAAGCTTTCTTT	CASSLVVNTEAFF
TRBD1	TRBV3-1/TRBV3-2	TRBJ2-7	few	TGTGCCAGCAGCCCTACACCCGGGACAGGGTCTTCCTACGAGCAGTACTTC	CASSPTPGTGSSYEQYF
-	TRBV14	TRBJ2-7	-	TGTGCCAGCAGCTTAGAGGGCGGCTACGAGCAGTACTTC	CASSLEGGYEQYF
-	TRBV24-1	TRBJ2-5	-	TGTGCCACCAGTGATTTCAATTCGGGTGGGTTGGGAGAGACCCAGTACTTC	CATSDFNSGGLGETQYF
-	TRBV6-1	TRBJ2-6	-	TGTGCCAGCACCGTCTCTTCTGGGGCCAACGTCCTGACTTTC	CASTVSSGANVLTF
-	TRBV19	TRBJ1-2	-	TGTGCCAGTAGCACCGGACAGAACCCCTACTATGGCTACACCTTC	CASSTGQNPYYGYTF
TRBD1	TRBV13	TRBJ1-5	few	TGTGCCAGCAGCTTGGGGACAGGGTCCTCTCAGCCCCAGCATTTT	CASSLGTGSSQPQHF
TRBD2	TRBV29-1	TRBJ2-7	-	TGCAGCGTTGAAGGCCCGGGGGGCTACGAGCAGTACTTC	CSVEGPGGYEQYF
-	TRBV25-1	TRBJ2-7	-	TGTGCCAGCAGCCCAGATTACTACGAGCAGTACTTC	CASSPDYYEQYF
-	TRBV4-1	TRBJ2-7	once	TGCGCCAGCAGCCAAGCCTCGGGATACGAGCAGTACTTC	CASSQASGYEQYF
TRBD2	TRBV28	TRBJ2-1	-	TGTGCCAGCAGTTCCTCGGGCGGGGGGGCCCATGAGCAGTTCTTC	CASSSSGGGAHEQFF
-	TRBV7-2	TRBJ2-7	-	TGTGCCAGCAGCTTCCAACTAGTGGGCGAGCAGTACTTC	CASSFQLVGEQYF
TRBD2	TRBV7-9	TRBJ2-3	-	TGTGCCAGCAGCCGACTAGCGGGGGGGGCAGATACGCAGTATTTT	CASSRLAGGADTQYF
TRBD1	TRBV27	TRBJ1-2	-	TGTGCCAGCAGTTCCCTCCGGGACAGGGGGCAAGGTAGCTATGGCTACACCTTC	CASSSLRDRGQGSYGYTF
-	TRBV5-6	TRBJ1-1	-	TGTGCCAGCAGCTTACGGTACAACACTGAAGCTTTCTTT	CASSLRYNTEAFF
TRBD1	TRBV10-3	TRBJ1-6	-	TGTGCCATCAATTCCGGGACAGGGAATTCACCCCTCCACTTT	CAINSGTGNSPLHF
-	TRBV29-1	TRBJ1-4	-	TGCAGCGTGGCCTCGGGAGGGTTGGCTAATGAAAAACTGTTTTTT	CSVASGGLANEKLFF
TRBD2	TRBV9	TRBJ2-7	-	TGTGCCAGCAGCCCCTATAGCGGGAAGAGCTCCTACGAGCAGTACTTC	CASSPYSGKSSYEQYF
-	TRBV5-1	TRBJ2-5	-	TGCGCCAGCAGTAGGGGGAACGGAGAGACCCAGTACTTC	CASSRGNGETQYF
TRBD1	TRBV25-1	TRBJ1-1	few	TGTGCCAGCAGGAAAGGGGGCTCTCTCATGAACACTGAAGCTTTCTTT	CASRKGGSLMNTEAFF
TRBD1	TRBV9	TRBJ1-5	-	TGTGCCAGCAGCCCTGACAGGGGCAATCAGCCCCAGCATTTT	CASSPDRGNQPQHF
-	TRBV3-1/TRBV3-2	TRBJ1-3	-	TGTGCCAGCAGCCCGAGGAGAACTGGAAACACCATATATTTT	CASSPRRTGNTIYF